A selection of T cell receptor beta chains follows, all from one sample in a study of T cells after yellow fever vaccination. A single record per CDR3 protein comes from TCRdb applying MiXCR to the 5' RACE reads. This table has around 550,000 distinct CDR3 sequences, around 21% appearing once. The specimen was PBMCs, collected 15 days after the yellow fever booster vaccination. The receptor source for this set is a man younger than 45 who received the YFV17D yellow fever vaccine. Each CDR3 is given with its conserved first and last residue. A D gene is named only where the DNA matches it firmly. Some rows have no size entry. The others give once, few or many, or a class for an expanded clone.

v_call: TRBV20-1
j_call: TRBJ2-2
clone_size: NA
d_call: NA
cdr3_aa: CSARVSGKSGELFF
cdr3_nt: TGCAGTGCTAGAGTATCGGGGAAATCCGGGGAGCTGTTTTTT

v_call: TRBV15
j_call: TRBJ2-7
clone_size: few
d_call: NA
cdr3_aa: CATSRGGFEQYF
cdr3_nt: TGTGCCACCAGCAGAGGGGGATTCGAGCAGTACTTC

v_call: TRBV19
j_call: TRBJ2-7
clone_size: few
d_call: NA
cdr3_aa: CASSINLGYEQYF
cdr3_nt: TGTGCCAGTAGTATCAACTTGGGCTACGAGCAGTACTTC

v_call: TRBV7-2
j_call: TRBJ2-5
clone_size: NA
d_call: NA
cdr3_aa: CASSVYRAQETQYF
cdr3_nt: TGTGCCAGCAGCGTATACAGGGCCCAAGAGACCCAGTACTTC

v_call: TRBV7-8
j_call: TRBJ1-1
clone_size: NA
d_call: NA
cdr3_aa: CASSVFGGLDTEAFF
cdr3_nt: TGTGCCAGCAGCGTTTTCGGGGGGCTCGACACTGAAGCTTTCTTT

v_call: TRBV12-3/TRBV12-4
j_call: TRBJ2-7
clone_size: few
d_call: NA
cdr3_aa: CASSFSYRAYEQYF
cdr3_nt: TGTGCCAGCAGTTTTTCCTACAGGGCCTACGAGCAGTACTTC

v_call: TRBV24-1
j_call: TRBJ2-2
clone_size: NA
d_call: NA
cdr3_aa: CATSPSPTSGELFF
cdr3_nt: TGTGCCACCAGTCCCAGCCCAACATCCGGGGAGCTGTTTTTT

v_call: TRBV25-1
j_call: TRBJ2-7
clone_size: NA
d_call: NA
cdr3_aa: CASSKTGGWGEQYF
cdr3_nt: TGTGCCAGCAGTAAGACAGGTGGCTGGGGGGAGCAGTACTTC

v_call: TRBV7-2
j_call: TRBJ2-7
clone_size: NA
d_call: NA
cdr3_aa: CASSLAGGGPSYEQYF
cdr3_nt: TGTGCCAGCAGCTTAGCGGGCGGAGGACCCTCCTACGAGCAGTACTTC

v_call: TRBV29-1
j_call: TRBJ2-3
clone_size: few
d_call: TRBD1
cdr3_aa: CSVGQGAADTQYF
cdr3_nt: TGCAGCGTTGGCCAGGGGGCGGCAGATACGCAGTATTTT

v_call: TRBV7-3
j_call: TRBJ2-1
clone_size: few
d_call: NA
cdr3_aa: CASSLNYNNEQFF
cdr3_nt: TGTGCCAGCAGCTTAAACTACAACAATGAGCAGTTCTTC

v_call: TRBV6-5
j_call: TRBJ2-7
clone_size: NA
d_call: TRBD1
cdr3_aa: CASSYAGQGRLQRYEQYF
cdr3_nt: TGTGCCAGCAGTTACGCGGGACAGGGACGCCTACAGCGCTACGAGCAGTACTTC

v_call: TRBV12-3/TRBV12-4
j_call: TRBJ2-3
clone_size: few
d_call: NA
cdr3_aa: CASSFSFLGTDTQYF
cdr3_nt: TGTGCCAGCAGTTTTTCTTTTCTAGGCACAGATACGCAGTATTTT

v_call: TRBV29-1
j_call: TRBJ2-3
clone_size: NA
d_call: NA
cdr3_aa: CSVEGGSGAQYF
cdr3_nt: TGCAGCGTTGAAGGTGGGAGTGGCGCGCAGTATTTT

v_call: TRBV3-1
j_call: TRBJ1-5
clone_size: few
d_call: NA
cdr3_aa: CASSHPGPNQPQHF
cdr3_nt: TGTGCCAGCAGCCATCCTGGTCCAAATCAGCCCCAGCATTTT

v_call: TRBV10-3
j_call: TRBJ2-6
clone_size: NA
d_call: TRBD1
cdr3_aa: CAISDRGLGANVLTF
cdr3_nt: TGTGCCATCAGTGACAGGGGGCTCGGGGCCAACGTCCTGACTTTC

v_call: TRBV19
j_call: TRBJ2-1
clone_size: NA
d_call: NA
cdr3_aa: CASPQERREGFNEQFF
cdr3_nt: TGTGCCAGCCCTCAAGAACGGAGGGAAGGGTTCAATGAGCAGTTCTTC

v_call: TRBV15
j_call: TRBJ1-4
clone_size: few
d_call: NA
cdr3_aa: CATSREARTNEKLFF
cdr3_nt: TGTGCCACCAGCAGAGAGGCCCGAACCAATGAAAAACTGTTTTTT

v_call: TRBV6-2/TRBV6-3
j_call: TRBJ2-5
clone_size: NA
d_call: NA
cdr3_aa: CASRGGTNVPRSTQYF
cdr3_nt: TGTGCCAGCAGAGGGGGGACCAACGTACCAAGGTCGACCCAGTACTTC

v_call: TRBV7-9
j_call: TRBJ1-5
clone_size: few
d_call: NA
cdr3_aa: CASSLDPTSQGQPQHF
cdr3_nt: TGTGCCAGCAGCTTAGACCCGACCTCACAGGGTCAGCCCCAGCATTTT

v_call: TRBV5-1
j_call: TRBJ2-1
clone_size: NA
d_call: NA
cdr3_aa: CASSLGGVVIRHSYNEQFF
cdr3_nt: TGCGCCAGCAGCTTGGGTGGGGTAGTCATCCGTCACTCCTACAATGAGCAGTTCTTC

v_call: TRBV20-1
j_call: TRBJ2-4
clone_size: few
d_call: NA
cdr3_aa: CSARVAVAKNIQYF
cdr3_nt: TGCAGTGCTAGGGTAGCAGTAGCCAAAAACATTCAGTACTTC

v_call: TRBV20-1
j_call: TRBJ2-1
clone_size: many
d_call: TRBD1
cdr3_aa: CSAAQGVYNEQFF
cdr3_nt: TGCAGTGCAGCGCAGGGGGTCTACAATGAGCAGTTCTTC

v_call: TRBV6-5
j_call: TRBJ2-7
clone_size: few
d_call: NA
cdr3_aa: CASSYSTGEQYF
cdr3_nt: TGTGCCAGCAGTTACTCGACGGGCGAGCAGTACTTC

v_call: TRBV14
j_call: TRBJ1-3
clone_size: few
d_call: NA
cdr3_aa: CASSPLSRSGNTIYF
cdr3_nt: TGTGCCAGCAGCCCGTTATCACGTTCTGGAAACACCATATATTTT

v_call: TRBV6-1
j_call: TRBJ2-7
clone_size: few
d_call: TRBD1
cdr3_aa: CASSDQIRGKNEQYF
cdr3_nt: TGTGCCAGCAGTGACCAAATCAGGGGGAAGAACGAGCAGTACTTC

v_call: TRBV29-1
j_call: TRBJ2-7
clone_size: few
d_call: TRBD1
cdr3_aa: CSVMTGGEQYF
cdr3_nt: TGCAGCGTTATGACAGGGGGCGAGCAGTACTTC

v_call: TRBV5-6
j_call: TRBJ1-4
clone_size: NA
d_call: TRBD1
cdr3_aa: CASSSTGGDEKLFF
cdr3_nt: TGTGCCAGCAGCTCGACAGGGGGCGATGAAAAACTGTTTTTT

v_call: TRBV6-5
j_call: TRBJ1-1
clone_size: few
d_call: TRBD1
cdr3_aa: CASSSPGQGNTEAFF
cdr3_nt: TGTGCCAGCAGTTCACCGGGACAGGGGAACACTGAAGCTTTCTTT

v_call: TRBV12-5
j_call: TRBJ2-5
clone_size: once
d_call: NA
cdr3_aa: CVSGLVSGETQYF
cdr3_nt: TGTGTTAGTGGTTTGGTGTCGGGGGAGACCCAGTACTTC